The entry that follows covers one T cell receptor (beta chain) sequence. There is no known antigen for this receptor. Base qualities are not recorded, but no much larger clone differs from it by a single base. Between the V and J ends, shortened by 5 bases and 8 bases respectively, the junction contains 21 bases. The CDR3 has 16 amino acids, counting the end cysteine and phenylalanine. The CDR3 DNA has 48 bases and is translated from base 1. As encoded in the germline V gene (reference sequence), CDR1 is WNHNN while CDR2 is SYGVQD. What this sample's time point label stands for: week 23, last vaccination. Each vaccine dose was 300 ug of a 20-mer mutant IDH1 peptide in Montanide, given subcutaneously with topical imiquimod. Donors had newly diagnosed WHO grade 3 or 4 IDH1-mutant astrocytomas with loss of nuclear ATRX. The samples were drawn from NOA16, a multicentre, single-arm, open-label phase I trial in Germany that tested a mutant IDH1 peptide vaccine in humans for the first time. The DNeasy Blood and Tissue Kit was used to extract genomic DNA from EDTA blood for TCRB sequencing.

This entry comes from a study of a mutant IDH1 vaccine in newly diagnosed glioma (dated by TCRdb to the early 2020s). For the study in its entirety: Patients were given eight vaccinations, in weeks 1, 3, 5, 7, 11, 15, 19 and 23, which matched visits V03 through V10. In the chemotherapy-containing groups, vaccination started alongside temozolomide cycles, whereas in patients who had radiotherapy alone it started 4-6 weeks after radiotherapy. Of the 25 to 40 treated patients, roughly 60% were male and approximately 38% were female, and the mean age was roughly 38 years. Before enrollment, patients had received standard therapy of radiotherapy alone, temozolomide alone, or radiochemotherapy with temozolomide; most received the combination. Six visits were used for peripheral blood collection: V03 (baseline), V05, V07, V10, V12 and V13. For exploratory analyses, approximately 23 treated patients had longitudinal TCRB deep sequencing done wherever samples were available. Points the paper makes about the study in general: The authors noted that analyses of patient blood samples could not be reproduced because of sample limitations. Pseudoprogression appeared unrelated to alterations in the top peripheral T cell clonotypes detected by TCRB sequencing. PBMC samples for TCRB deep sequencing were selected based on availability. Immune responses induced by the vaccine were seen in around 94% of patients across multiple MHC alleles.

Library preparation used the immunoSEQ multiplex PCR assay. The hsTCRB Kit was used according to the manufacturer's protocol to amplify rearranged TCR beta chain sequences. TCRB libraries were sequenced on an Illumina MiSeq. The source study handled its data this way. The proprietary platform of the kit vendor was used for demultiplexing, trimming and gene mapping. Imported from immuneACCESS, the table was reduced by TCRdb to in-frame sequences with V and J called. These copies leave out some clones; in studies compared against another copy, an unresolved V gene accounts for under half, and the cause of the remainder is not known. V and J calls and clone size are as listed in that table; D and trimming were resolved from the DNA. This sample holds 52,000 or so clones; about three quarters were observed only once. Around 8.4% of the sample rests with the top ten.

The rearranged chain carries TRBV10-1 and TRBJ2-2, with TRBD1 tentatively as D gene (5 bases match). This material consisted of PBMCs, taken from a glioma patient whose treatment included an IDH1 peptide vaccine. The TCR comes from a woman aged 35 to 49 with glioma. Some clones in this sample may be carry-over from other donors' samples. The CDR3 here reads CASSRGPRGRAGELFF. In nucleotide form, the sequence is TGCGCCAGCAGTAGGGGCCCCAGAGGCAGGGCAGGGGAGCTGTTTTTT.